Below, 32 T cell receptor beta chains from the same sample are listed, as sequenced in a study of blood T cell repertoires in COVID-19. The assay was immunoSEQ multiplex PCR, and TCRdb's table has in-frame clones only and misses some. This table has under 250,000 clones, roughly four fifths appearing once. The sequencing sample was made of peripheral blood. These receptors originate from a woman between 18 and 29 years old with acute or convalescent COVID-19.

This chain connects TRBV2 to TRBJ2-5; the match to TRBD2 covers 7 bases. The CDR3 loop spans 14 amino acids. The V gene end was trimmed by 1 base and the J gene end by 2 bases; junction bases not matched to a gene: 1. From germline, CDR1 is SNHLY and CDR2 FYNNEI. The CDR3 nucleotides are TGTGCCAGCAGTGAAGTCGGGGGGCAAGAGACCCAGTACTTC. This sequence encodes CASSEVGGQETQYF.

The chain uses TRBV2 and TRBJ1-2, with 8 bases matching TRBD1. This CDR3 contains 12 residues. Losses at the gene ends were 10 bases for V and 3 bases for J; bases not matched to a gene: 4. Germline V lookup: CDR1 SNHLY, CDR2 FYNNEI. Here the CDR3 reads CANVQGDYGYTF. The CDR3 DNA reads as TGTGCCAACGTACAGGGGGACTATGGCTACACCTTC.

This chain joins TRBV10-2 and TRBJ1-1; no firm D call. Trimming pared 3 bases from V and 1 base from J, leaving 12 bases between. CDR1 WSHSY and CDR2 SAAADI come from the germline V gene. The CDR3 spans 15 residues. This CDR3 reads CASSDKGVGNTEAFF. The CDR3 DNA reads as TGCGCCAGCAGTGATAAGGGAGTCGGGAACACTGAAGCTTTCTTT.

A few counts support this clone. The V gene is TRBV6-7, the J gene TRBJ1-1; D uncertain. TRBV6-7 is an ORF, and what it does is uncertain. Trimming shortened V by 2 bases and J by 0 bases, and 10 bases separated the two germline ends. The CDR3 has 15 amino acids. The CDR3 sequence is CASSYKYTMNTEAFF. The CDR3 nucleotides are TGTGCCAGCAGTTACAAGTACACCATGAACACTGAAGCTTTCTTT.

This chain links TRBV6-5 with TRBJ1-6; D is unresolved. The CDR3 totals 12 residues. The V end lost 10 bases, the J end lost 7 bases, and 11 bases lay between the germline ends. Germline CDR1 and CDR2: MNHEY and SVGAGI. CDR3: CATTGNNSPLHF. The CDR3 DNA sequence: TGTGCCACCACGGGTAACAATTCACCCCTCCACTTT.

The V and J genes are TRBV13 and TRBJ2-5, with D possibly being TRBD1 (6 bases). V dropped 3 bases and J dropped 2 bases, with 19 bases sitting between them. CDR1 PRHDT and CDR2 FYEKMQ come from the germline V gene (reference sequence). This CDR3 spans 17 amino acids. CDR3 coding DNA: TGTGCCAGCAGCTTTTCGGCGGACAGCCGATTTCAAGAGACCCAGTACTTC. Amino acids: CASSFSADSRFQETQYF.

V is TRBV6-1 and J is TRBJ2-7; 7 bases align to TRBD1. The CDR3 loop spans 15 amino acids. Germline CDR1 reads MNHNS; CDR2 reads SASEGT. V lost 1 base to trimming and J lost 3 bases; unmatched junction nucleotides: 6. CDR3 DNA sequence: TGTGCCAGCAGTGAAGGTGACAGGGTCTTCTACGAGCAGTACTTC. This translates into CASSEGDRVFYEQYF.

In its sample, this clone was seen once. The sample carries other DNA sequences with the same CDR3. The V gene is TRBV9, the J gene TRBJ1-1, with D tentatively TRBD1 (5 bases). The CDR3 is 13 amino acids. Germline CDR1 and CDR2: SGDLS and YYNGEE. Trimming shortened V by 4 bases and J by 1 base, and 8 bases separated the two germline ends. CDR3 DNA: TGTGCCAGCAGCCCTCAGGGGAACACTGAAGCTTTCTTT. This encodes CASSPQGNTEAFF.

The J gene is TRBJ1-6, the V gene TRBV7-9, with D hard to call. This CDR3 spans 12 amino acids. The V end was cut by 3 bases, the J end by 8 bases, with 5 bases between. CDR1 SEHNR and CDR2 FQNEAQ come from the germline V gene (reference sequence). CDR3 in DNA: TGTGCCAGCAGCTTTTCAGATTCACCCCTCCACTTT. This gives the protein CASSFSDSPLHF.

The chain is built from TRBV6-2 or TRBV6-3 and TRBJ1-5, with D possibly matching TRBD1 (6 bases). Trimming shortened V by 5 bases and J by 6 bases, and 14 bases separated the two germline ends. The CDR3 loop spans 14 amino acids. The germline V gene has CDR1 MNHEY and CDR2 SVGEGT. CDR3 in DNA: TGTGCCAGCAGTGGGACACTCGGAGGTCAGCCCCAGCATTTT. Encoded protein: CASSGTLGGQPQHF.

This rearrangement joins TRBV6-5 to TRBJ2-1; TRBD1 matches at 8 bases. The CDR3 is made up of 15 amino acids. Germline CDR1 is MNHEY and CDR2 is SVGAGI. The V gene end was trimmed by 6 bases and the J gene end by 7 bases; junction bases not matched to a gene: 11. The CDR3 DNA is TGTGCCAGCAGATCCGGACAGGGTGGGGAGAATGAGCAGTTCTTC. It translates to CASRSGQGGENEQFF.

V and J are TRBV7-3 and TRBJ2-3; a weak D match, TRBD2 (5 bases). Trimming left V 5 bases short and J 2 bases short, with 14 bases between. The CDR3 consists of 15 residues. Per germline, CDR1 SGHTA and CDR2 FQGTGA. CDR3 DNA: TGTGCCAGCAGCACCGGCTTGAGGGACACAGATACGCAGTATTTT. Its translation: CASSTGLRDTDTQYF.

The CDR3 region has the DNA TGTGCCAGCAGTCCAACTACCCGCTATAATTCACCCCTCCACTTT. Translation gives CASSPTTRYNSPLHF. This chain joins TRBV27 and TRBJ1-6, with D uncertain. Trimming cost V 5 bases and J 3 bases, with 11 bases left between them. Germline assignment: CDR1 MNHEY and CDR2 SMNVEV (reference sequence). The CDR3 spans 15 residues.

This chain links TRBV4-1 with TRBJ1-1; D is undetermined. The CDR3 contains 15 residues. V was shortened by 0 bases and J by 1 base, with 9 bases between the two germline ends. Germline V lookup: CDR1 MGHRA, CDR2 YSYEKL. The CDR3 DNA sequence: TGCGCCAGCAGCCAAGAACCGGTTGCGAACACTGAAGCTTTCTTT. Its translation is CASSQEPVANTEAFF.

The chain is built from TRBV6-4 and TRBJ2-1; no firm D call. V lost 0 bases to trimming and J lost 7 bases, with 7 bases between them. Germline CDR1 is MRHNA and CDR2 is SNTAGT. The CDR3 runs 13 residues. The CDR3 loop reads CASSDSAFNEQFF. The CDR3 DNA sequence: TGTGCCAGCAGTGACTCGGCCTTTAATGAGCAGTTCTTC.

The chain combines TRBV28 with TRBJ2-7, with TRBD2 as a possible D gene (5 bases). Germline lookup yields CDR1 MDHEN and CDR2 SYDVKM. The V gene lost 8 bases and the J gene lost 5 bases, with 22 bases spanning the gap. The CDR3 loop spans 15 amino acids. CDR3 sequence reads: CASVPLGNWVDEQYF. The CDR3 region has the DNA TGTGCCAGCGTACCCCTCGGGAACTGGGTCGACGAGCAGTACTTC.

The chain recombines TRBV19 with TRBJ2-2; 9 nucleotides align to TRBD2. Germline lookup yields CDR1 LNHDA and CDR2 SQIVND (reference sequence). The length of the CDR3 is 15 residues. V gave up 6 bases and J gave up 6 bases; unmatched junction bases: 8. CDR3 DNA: TGTGCCAGTAGACCTAGCGGGATCGGCGCCGGGGAGCTGTTTTTT. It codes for CASRPSGIGAGELFF.

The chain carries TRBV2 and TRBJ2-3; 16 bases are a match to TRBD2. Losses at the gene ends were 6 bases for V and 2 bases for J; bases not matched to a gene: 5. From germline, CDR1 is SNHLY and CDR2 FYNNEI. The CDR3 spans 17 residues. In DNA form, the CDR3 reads TGTGCCAGCAGGACGGGACTAGCGGGAGGGGTCACAGATACGCAGTATTTT. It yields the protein CASRTGLAGGVTDTQYF.

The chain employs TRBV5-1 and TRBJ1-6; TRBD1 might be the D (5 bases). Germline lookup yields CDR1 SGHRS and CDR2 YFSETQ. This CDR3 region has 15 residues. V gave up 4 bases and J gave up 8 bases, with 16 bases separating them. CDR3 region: CASSQGIGGDSPLHF. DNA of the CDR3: TGCGCCAGCAGCCAAGGCATCGGGGGAGATTCACCCCTCCACTTT.

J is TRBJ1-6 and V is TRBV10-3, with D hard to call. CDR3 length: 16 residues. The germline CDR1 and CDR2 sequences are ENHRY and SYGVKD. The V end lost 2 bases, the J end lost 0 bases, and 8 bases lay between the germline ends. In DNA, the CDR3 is TGTGCCATCAGTGAGGAGGAGAGCTCCTATAATTCACCCCTCCACTTT. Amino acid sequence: CAISEEESSYNSPLHF.

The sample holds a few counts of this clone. CDR3 residues: CASSAKGQLNSPLHF. Here the CDR3 DNA reads TGTGCCAGCAGCGCCAAGGGACAACTAAATTCACCCCTCCACTTT. V usage is TRBV7-2 and J usage is TRBJ1-6; a weak D match, TRBD1 (6 bases). The CDR3 runs 15 residues. The germline V and J ends were trimmed by 5 bases and 7 bases, with 15 bases remaining between them. Germline V gene data show CDR1 as SGHTA and CDR2 as FQGNSA.

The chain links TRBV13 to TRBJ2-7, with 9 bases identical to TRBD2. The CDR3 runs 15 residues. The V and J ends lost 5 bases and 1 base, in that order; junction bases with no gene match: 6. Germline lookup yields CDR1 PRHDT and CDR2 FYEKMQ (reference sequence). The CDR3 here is CASSEAGGLSYEQYF. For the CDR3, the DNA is TGTGCCAGCAGCGAGGCGGGAGGGTTGTCCTACGAGCAGTACTTC. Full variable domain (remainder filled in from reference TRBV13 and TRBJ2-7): AAGVIQSPRHLIKEKRETATLKCYPIPRHDTVYWYQQGPGQDPQFLISFYEKMQSDKGSIPDRFSAQQFSDYHSELNMSSLELGDSALYFCASSEAGGLSYEQYFGPGTRLTVT.

The CDR3 spells CASSMYQYNEQFF. The CDR3 region has the DNA TGTGCCAGCAGCATGTACCAGTACAATGAGCAGTTCTTC. The chain combines TRBV6-5 with TRBJ2-1; unclear D gene. The CDR3 totals 13 residues. Germline V CDR1 and CDR2: MNHEY, SVGAGI. V was trimmed by 6 bases and J by 4 bases, leaving 10 bases between them.

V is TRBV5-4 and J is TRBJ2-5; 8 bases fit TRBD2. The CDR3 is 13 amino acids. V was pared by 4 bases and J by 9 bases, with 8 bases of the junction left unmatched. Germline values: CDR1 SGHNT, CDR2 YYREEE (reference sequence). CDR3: CASSPGGVKAQYF. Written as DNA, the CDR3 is TGTGCCAGCAGCCCGGGAGGGGTGAAGGCCCAGTACTTC.

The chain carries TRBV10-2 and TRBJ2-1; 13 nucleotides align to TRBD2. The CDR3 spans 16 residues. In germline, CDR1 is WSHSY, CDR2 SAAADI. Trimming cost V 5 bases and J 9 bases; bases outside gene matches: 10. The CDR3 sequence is CASSLRTSGSRVEQFF. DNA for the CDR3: TGCGCCAGCAGTTTGAGGACTAGCGGGAGCCGGGTTGAGCAGTTCTTC.

This CDR3 reads CASSQGLRWRQPGGEAFF. CDR3 DNA: TGTGCCAGCAGCCAGGGCCTAAGGTGGAGGCAGCCAGGCGGTGAAGCTTTCTTT. The rearrangement uses TRBV14 and TRBJ1-1, with D hard to call. The V end lost 3 bases, the J end lost 7 bases, and 27 bases lay between the germline ends. Germline assignment: CDR1 SGHDN and CDR2 FVKESK. The CDR3 covers 18 residues.

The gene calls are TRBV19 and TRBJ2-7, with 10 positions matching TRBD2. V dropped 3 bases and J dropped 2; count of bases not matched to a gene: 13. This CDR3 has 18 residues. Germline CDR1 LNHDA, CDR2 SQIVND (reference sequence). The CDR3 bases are TGTGCCAGTAGTATTGCTAGCGGGAGCCTCCCTTTTCCCTACGAGCAGTACTTC. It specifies CASSIASGSLPFPYEQYF.

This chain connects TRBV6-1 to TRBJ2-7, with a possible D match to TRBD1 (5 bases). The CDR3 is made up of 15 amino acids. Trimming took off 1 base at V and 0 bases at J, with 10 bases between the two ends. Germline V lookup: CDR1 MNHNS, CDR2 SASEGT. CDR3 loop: CASSEVDGHSYEQYF. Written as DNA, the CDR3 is TGTGCCAGCAGTGAAGTGGATGGACACTCCTACGAGCAGTACTTC.

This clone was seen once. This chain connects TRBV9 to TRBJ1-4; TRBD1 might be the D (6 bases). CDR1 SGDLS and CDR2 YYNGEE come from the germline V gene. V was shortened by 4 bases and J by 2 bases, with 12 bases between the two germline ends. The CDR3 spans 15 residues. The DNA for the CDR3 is TGTGCCAGCAGCTCTCGGACAGACACTAATGAAAAACTGTTTTTT. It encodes CASSSRTDTNEKLFF.

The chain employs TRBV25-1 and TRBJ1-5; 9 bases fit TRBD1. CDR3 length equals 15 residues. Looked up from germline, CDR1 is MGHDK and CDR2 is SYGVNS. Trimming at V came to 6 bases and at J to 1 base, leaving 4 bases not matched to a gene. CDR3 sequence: CASSPGQGSNQPQHF. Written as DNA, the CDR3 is TGTGCCAGCAGCCCGGGACAGGGAAGCAATCAGCCCCAGCATTTT.

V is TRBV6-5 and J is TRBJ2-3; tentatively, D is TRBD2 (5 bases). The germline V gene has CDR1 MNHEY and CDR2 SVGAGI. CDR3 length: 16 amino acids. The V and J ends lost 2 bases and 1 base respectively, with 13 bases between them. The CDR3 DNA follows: TGTGCCAGCAGTTACGCCACTAGTGGGGGCACAGATACGCAGTATTTT. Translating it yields CASSYATSGGTDTQYF.

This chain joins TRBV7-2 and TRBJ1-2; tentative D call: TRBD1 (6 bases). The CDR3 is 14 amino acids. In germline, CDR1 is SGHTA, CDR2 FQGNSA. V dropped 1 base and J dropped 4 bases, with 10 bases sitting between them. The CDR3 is CASSLEAGVYGYTF. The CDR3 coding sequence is TGTGCCAGCAGCTTAGAGGCAGGGGTCTATGGCTACACCTTC.